What follows describes a single TCR beta chain. As yet, its antigen is unknown. This CDR3 has 15 amino acids. Trimming left V 2 bases short and J 4 bases short, with 15 bases between. Germline V gives CDR1 SGHRS, CDR2 YFSETQ. The repertoire was sequenced with immunoSEQ multiplex PCR; TCRdb's copy has only in-frame clones and lacks some. This table holds 70,000 to 100,000 clones, 70% to 85% found once. This entry belongs to a study of radiation and T cells in renal cell carcinoma. The time point was: baseline pretreatment blood. Treatment of the sample: 15 Gy SBRT to primary tumor, nephrectomy 4 weeks later. Study-wide findings and caveats: No pretreatment tumor biopsies were available for baseline clonotypes. From baseline, blood top tumor clonotypes peaked at 2 weeks post-radiation.

Specimen: blood, collected from a patient whose treatment included radiotherapy and nephrectomy. The TCR comes from a man aged 55 to 69 with renal cell carcinoma. This chain joins TRBV5-1 and TRBJ2-5, with D possibly TRBD2 on 6 matching bases. CDR3 in DNA: TGCGCCAGCAGCTTAGGCGGGATCGGAGGAGAGACCCAGTACTTC. Residues: CASSLGGIGGETQYF.